This is a list of T cell receptor beta chains from one sample in a study of cytomegalovirus exposure and HLA in healthy donors. Generated by immunoSEQ multiplex PCR, the TCRdb table keeps only in-frame clones and is missing some. This table holds about 200,000 clones, roughly four fifths found once. The specimen was PBMCs. The source of these receptors is a boy aged 2 to 9 in good health and CMV-seronegative. Each CDR3 is given with its conserved first and last residue. The order of the fields is clone size, J gene, D gene, V gene, CDR3 DNA, CDR3 protein. A D gene is named only where the DNA matches it firmly. Not every row has a clone size; where given, it reads once, few, many or a size class.

- | TRBJ1-4 | - | TRBV21-1 | TGTGCCAGCAGCAAATGGCCGACAGGGAATGAAAAACTGTTTTTT | CASSKWPTGNEKLFF
- | TRBJ1-2 | TRBD1 | TRBV7-2 | TGTGCCAGCAGCTGGGACAGGGCGGCCTATGGCTACACCTTC | CASSWDRAAYGYTF
- | TRBJ1-3 | - | TRBV4-1 | TGCGCCAGCAGCCAAGGATCGGCAGGGGTAGTCTCTGGAAACACCATATATTTT | CASSQGSAGVVSGNTIYF
- | TRBJ2-3 | - | TRBV4-3 | TGCGCCAGCAGCCAAGATGAGTGGGCTAGCAGCGCAGATACGCAGTATTTT | CASSQDEWASSADTQYF
few | TRBJ2-7 | TRBD1 | TRBV7-8 | TGTGCCAGCAGCGCGGGACAGGGCTTCTACGAGCAGTACTTC | CASSAGQGFYEQYF
- | TRBJ1-1 | - | TRBV7-2 | TGTGCCAGCAGCTTAACGGGGAGGAGCACTGAAGCTTTCTTT | CASSLTGRSTEAFF
few | TRBJ2-7 | TRBD2 | TRBV4-3 | TGCGCCAGCAGCCAAGAGACTAGCGGGACCTACGAGCAGTACTTC | CASSQETSGTYEQYF
- | TRBJ2-5 | TRBD2 | TRBV5-1 | TGCGCCAGCAGCCCCGGACTAGCAGAAGAGACCCAGTACTTC | CASSPGLAEETQYF
- | TRBJ1-2 | - | TRBV4-1 | TGCGCCAGCAGCCAACCCACAGGGATAACTAACTATGGCTACACCTTC | CASSQPTGITNYGYTF
- | TRBJ2-2 | - | TRBV5-1 | TGCGCCAGCAGGCCTGGGGGAGGCACCGGGGAGCTGTTTTTT | CASRPGGGTGELFF
- | TRBJ2-7 | TRBD1 | TRBV2 | TGTGCCAGCAGATCCGAGACAGGGTCCTACGAGCAGTACTTC | CASRSETGSYEQYF
- | TRBJ2-2 | TRBD2 | TRBV2 | TGTGCCAGCAGCGGAAGGCAGGGACTAGCAGTCCCCGGGGAGCTGTTTTTT | CASSGRQGLAVPGELFF
- | TRBJ1-1 | - | TRBV23-1 | TGCGCCACACTAGAGGAGCGGTCGGGGAACACTGAAGCTTTCTTT | CATLEERSGNTEAFF
- | TRBJ2-3 | TRBD1 | TRBV2 | TGTGCCACCCCGACAGACAGGGGGAGCGCAGATACGCAGTATTTT | CATPTDRGSADTQYF
- | TRBJ2-5 | - | TRBV4-2 | TGTGCCAGCAGCCAAGCTAGGGGGGGGCTGCTAGAGACCCAGTACTTC | CASSQARGGLLETQYF
- | TRBJ1-1 | TRBD1 | TRBV7-9 | TGTGCCAGCAGCCCGGGACAGCCTTTGATCGAAGCTTTCTTT | CASSPGQPLIEAFF